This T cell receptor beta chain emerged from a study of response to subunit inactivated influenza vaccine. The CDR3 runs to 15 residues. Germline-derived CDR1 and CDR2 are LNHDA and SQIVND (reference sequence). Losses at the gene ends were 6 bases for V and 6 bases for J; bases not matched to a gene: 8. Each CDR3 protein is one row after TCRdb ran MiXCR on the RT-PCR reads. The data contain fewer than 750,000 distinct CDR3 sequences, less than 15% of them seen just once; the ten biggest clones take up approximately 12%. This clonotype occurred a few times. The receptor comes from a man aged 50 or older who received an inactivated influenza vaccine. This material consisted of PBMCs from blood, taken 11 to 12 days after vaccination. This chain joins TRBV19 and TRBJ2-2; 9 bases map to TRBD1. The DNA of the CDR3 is TGTGCCAGTAGCACCGGGACAGGGATAGCCGGGGAGCTGTTTTTT. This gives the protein CASSTGTGIAGELFF.